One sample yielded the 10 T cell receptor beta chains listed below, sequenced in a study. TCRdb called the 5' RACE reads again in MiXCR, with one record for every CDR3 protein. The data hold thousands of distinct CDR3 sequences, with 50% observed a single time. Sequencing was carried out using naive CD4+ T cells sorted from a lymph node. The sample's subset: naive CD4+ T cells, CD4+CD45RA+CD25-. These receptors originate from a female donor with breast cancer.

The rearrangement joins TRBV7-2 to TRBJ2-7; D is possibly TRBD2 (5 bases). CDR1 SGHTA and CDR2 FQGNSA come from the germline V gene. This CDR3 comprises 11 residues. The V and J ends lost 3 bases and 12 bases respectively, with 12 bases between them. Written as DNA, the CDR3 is TGTACCAGCAGCTTCGGACTTCTCTGGTACTTC. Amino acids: CTSSFGLLWYF.

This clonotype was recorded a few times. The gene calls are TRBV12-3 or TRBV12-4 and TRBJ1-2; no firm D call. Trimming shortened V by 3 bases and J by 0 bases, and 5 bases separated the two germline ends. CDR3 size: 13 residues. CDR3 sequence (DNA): TGTGCCAGCAGTTTGCAGGCTAACTATGGCTACACCTTC. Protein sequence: CASSLQANYGYTF.

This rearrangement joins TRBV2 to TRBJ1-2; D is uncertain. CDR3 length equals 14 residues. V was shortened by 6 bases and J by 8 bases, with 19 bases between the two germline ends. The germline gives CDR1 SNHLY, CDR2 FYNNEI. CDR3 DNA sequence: TGTGCCAGCAGCGCGCTGAAGGGCGGGGTCGGCTACACCTTC. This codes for CASSALKGGVGYTF.

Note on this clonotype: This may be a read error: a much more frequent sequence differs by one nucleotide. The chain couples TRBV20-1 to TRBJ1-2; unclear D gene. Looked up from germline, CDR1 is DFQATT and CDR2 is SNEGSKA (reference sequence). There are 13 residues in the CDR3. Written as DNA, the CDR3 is TGCAGTGCTGGAGAGGGAACCAACTATGGCTACACCTTC. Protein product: CSAGEGTNYGYTF.

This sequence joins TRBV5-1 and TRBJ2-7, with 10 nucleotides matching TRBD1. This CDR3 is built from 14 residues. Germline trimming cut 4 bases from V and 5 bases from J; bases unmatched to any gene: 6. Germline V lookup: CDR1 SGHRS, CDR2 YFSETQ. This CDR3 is CASSGGQGSDEQYF. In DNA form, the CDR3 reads TGCGCCAGCAGCGGGGGACAGGGGTCCGACGAGCAGTACTTC.

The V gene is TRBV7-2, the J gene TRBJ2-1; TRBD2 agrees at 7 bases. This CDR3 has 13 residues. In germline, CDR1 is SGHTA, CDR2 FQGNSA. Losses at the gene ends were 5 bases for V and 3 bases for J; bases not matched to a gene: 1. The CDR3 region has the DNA TGTGCCAGCAGCCGGACTAGCTACAATGAGCAGTTCTTC. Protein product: CASSRTSYNEQFF.

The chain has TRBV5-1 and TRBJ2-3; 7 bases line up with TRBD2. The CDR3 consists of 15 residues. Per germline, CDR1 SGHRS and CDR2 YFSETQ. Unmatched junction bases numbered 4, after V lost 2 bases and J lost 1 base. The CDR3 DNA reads TGCGCCAGCAGCTTTCGTCTAGCGGGCACAGATACGCAGTATTTT. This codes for CASSFRLAGTDTQYF.

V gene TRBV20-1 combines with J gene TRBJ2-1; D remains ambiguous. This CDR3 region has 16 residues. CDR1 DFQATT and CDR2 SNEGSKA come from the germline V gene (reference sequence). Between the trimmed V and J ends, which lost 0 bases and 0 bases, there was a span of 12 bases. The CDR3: CSARDLASSSYNEQFF. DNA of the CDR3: TGCAGTGCTAGAGATCTGGCGAGCAGCTCCTACAATGAGCAGTTCTTC.

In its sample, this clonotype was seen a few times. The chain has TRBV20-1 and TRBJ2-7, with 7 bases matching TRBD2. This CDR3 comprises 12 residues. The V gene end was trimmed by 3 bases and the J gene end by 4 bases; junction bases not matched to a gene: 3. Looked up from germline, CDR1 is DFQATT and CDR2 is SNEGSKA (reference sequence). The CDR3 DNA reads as TGCAGTGCTAGCCCCGGGGGGTACGAGCAGTACTTC. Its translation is CSASPGGYEQYF.

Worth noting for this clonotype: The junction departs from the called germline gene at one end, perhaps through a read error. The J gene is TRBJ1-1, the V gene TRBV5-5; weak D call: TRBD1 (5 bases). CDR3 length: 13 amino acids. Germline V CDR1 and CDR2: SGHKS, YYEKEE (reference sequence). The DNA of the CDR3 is TGTGCCAGCAGCCCCGACAGTTTAACTGGAGCTTTCTTT. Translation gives CASSPDSLTGAFF.